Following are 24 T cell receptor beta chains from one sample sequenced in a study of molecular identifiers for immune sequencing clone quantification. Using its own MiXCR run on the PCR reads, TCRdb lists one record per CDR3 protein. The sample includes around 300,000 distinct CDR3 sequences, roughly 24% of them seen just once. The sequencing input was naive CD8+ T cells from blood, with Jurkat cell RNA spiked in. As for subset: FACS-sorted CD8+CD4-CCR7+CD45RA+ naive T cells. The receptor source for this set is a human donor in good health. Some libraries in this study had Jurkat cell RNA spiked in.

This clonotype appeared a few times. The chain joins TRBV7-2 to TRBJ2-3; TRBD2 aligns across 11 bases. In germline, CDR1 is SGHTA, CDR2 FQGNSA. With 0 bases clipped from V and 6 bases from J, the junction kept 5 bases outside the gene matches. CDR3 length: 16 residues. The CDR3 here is CASSLAVAGGPDTQYF. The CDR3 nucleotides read TGTGCCAGCAGCTTAGCGGTAGCGGGGGGGCCGGATACGCAGTATTTT. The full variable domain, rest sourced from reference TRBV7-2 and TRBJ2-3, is GAGVSQSPSNKVTEKGKDVELRCDPISGHTALYWYRQSLGQGLEFLIYFQGNSAPDKSGLPSDRFSAERTGGSVSTLTIQRTQQEDSAVYLCASSLAVAGGPDTQYFGPGTRLTVL.

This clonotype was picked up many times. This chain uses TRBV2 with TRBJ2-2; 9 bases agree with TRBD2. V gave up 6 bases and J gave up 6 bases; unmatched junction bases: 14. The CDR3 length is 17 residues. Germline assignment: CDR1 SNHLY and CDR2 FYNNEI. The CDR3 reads CASSEYLAGVDAGELFF. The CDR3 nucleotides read TGTGCCAGCAGCGAATATTTAGCGGGAGTTGACGCCGGGGAGCTGTTTTTT.

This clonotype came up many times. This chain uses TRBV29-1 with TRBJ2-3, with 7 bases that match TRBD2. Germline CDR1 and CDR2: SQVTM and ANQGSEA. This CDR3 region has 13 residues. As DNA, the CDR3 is TGCAGTGGCCTGGGAGGGTCGTCAGATACGCAGTATTTT. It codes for CSGLGGSSDTQYF.

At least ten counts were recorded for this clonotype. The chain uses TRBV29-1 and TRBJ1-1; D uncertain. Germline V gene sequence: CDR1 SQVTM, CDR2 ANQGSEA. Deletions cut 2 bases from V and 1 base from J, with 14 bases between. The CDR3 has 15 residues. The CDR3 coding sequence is TGCAGCGTTGAATCGGTTGCAGGCCCGAACACTGAAGCTTTCTTT. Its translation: CSVESVAGPNTEAFF.

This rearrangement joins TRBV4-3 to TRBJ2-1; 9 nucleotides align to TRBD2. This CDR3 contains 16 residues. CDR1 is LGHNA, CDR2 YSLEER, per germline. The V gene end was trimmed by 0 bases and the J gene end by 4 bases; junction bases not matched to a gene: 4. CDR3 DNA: TGCGCCAGCAGCCAAGATCCACTAGCGGGTTACAATGAGCAGTTCTTC. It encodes CASSQDPLAGYNEQFF.

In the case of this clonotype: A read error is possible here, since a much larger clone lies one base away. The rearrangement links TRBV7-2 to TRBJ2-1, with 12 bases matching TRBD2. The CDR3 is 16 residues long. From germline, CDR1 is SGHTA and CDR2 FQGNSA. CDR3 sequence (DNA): TGTGCCAGCGGCTTATCCGGACTAGCGGGGAAGAATGAGCAGTTCTTC. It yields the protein CASGLSGLAGKNEQFF.

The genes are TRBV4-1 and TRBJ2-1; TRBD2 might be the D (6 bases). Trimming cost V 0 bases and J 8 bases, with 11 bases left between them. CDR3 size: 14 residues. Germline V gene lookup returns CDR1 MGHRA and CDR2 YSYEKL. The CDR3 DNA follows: TGCGCCAGCAGCCAAGAGACTAGTTCCCATGAGCAGTTCTTC. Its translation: CASSQETSSHEQFF.

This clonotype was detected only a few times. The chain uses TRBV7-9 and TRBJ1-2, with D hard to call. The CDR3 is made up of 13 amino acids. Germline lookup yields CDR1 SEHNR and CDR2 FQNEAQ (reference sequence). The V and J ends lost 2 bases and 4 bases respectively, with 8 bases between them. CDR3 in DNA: TGTGCCAGCAGCTTATACGAGATCTATGGCTACACCTTC. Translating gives CASSLYEIYGYTF.

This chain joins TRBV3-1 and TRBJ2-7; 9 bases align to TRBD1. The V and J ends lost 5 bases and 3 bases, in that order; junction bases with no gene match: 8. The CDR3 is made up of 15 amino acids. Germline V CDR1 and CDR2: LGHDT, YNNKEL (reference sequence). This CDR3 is CASSAGTGSYYEQYF. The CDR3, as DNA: TGTGCCAGCAGCGCCGGGACAGGGTCTTACTACGAGCAGTACTTC.

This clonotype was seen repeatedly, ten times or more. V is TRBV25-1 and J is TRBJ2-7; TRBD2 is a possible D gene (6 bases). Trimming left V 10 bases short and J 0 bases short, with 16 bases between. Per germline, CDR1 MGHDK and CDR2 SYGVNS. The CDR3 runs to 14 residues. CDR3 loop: CATSLSGVSYEQYF. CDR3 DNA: TGTGCCACCAGCCTTTCGGGGGTCTCCTACGAGCAGTACTTC.

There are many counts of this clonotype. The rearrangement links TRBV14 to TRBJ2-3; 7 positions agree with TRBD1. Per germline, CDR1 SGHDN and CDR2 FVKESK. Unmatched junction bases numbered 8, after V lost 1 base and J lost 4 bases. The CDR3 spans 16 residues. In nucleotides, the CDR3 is TGTGCCAGCAGCCAAGGCCCCACCCAGGGGGCAGATACGCAGTATTTT. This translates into CASSQGPTQGADTQYF.

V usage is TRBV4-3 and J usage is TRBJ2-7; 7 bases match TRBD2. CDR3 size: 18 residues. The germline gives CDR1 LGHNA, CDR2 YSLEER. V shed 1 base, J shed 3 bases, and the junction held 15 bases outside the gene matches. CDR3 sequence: CASSQGGSGAGTFYEQYF. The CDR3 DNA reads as TGCGCCAGCAGCCAAGGAGGTAGCGGAGCGGGAACATTCTACGAGCAGTACTTC.

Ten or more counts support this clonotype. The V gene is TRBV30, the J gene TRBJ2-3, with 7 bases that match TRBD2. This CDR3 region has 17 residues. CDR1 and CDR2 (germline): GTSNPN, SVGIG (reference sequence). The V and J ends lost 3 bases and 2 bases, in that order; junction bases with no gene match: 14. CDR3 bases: TGTGCCTGGAGCGCCCCAGAGGTAGCGGGTTTCACAGATACGCAGTATTTT. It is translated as CAWSAPEVAGFTDTQYF.

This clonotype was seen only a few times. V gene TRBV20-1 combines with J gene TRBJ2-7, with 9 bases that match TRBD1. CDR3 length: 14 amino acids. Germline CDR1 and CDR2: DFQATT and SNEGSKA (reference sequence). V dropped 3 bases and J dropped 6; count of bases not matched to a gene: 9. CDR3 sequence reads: CSARGTGLEGEQYF. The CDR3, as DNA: TGCAGTGCTAGGGGGACAGGGCTCGAAGGCGAGCAGTACTTC.

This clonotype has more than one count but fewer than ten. CDR3 coding DNA: TGTGCCAGCAGCCAAGATGAAGGACTAGCGGGAAACGAGCAGTACTTC. Protein: CASSQDEGLAGNEQYF. The V and J genes are TRBV3-1 and TRBJ2-7, with 12 bases matching TRBD2. Germline CDR1 LGHDT, CDR2 YNNKEL (reference sequence). J gave up 5 bases and V 0 bases, and 5 bases lay outside the gene matches. This CDR3 region has 16 residues.

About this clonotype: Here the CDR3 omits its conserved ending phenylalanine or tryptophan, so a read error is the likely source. For the CDR3, the DNA is TGTGCCAGCAGTTCGACAGGGGGAGGAACTGAAGCTTTCCTT. It yields the protein CASSSTGGGTEAFL. The V gene is TRBV28, the J gene TRBJ1-1, with TRBD1 identical over 9 bases. After removal of 4 bases from V and 5 bases from J, the junction contained 5 bases not matched to a gene. Germline CDR1 and CDR2: MDHEN and SYDVKM. The CDR3 length is 14 residues.

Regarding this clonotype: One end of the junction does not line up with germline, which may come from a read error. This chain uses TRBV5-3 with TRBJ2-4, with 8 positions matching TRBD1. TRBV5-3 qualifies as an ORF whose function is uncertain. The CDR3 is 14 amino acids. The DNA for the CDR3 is TGTGCCAGCAGCTGGACAGGGACCATAAACATTCAGTACTTC. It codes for CASSWTGTINIQYF.

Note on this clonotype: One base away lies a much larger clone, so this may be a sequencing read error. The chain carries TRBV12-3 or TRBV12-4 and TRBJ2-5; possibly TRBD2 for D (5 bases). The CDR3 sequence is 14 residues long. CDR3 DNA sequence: TGTGCCAGCAGCGGACTGCTCCGTCAAGAGCCCCAGTACTTC. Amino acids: CASSGLLRQEPQYF.

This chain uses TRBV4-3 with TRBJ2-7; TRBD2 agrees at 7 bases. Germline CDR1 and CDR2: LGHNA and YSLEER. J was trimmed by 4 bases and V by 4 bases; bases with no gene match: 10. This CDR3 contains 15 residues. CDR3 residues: CASSLDGTTHYEQYF. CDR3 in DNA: TGCGCCAGCAGCCTGGACGGGACTACCCATTACGAGCAGTACTTC.

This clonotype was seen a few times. CDR3 region: CASSPALGGTDTQYF. The CDR3 nucleotides are TGTGCCAGCAGCCCGGCGCTGGGAGGCACAGATACGCAGTATTTT. The chain joins TRBV6-4 to TRBJ2-3, with TRBD2 as a possible D gene (5 bases). There are 15 residues in the CDR3. V lost 6 bases and J lost 1, with 14 bases in between. In germline, CDR1 is MRHNA, CDR2 SNTAGT.

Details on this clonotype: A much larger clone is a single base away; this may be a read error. The CDR3, as DNA: TGTGCCAACACTCCGGACCCGGGTTGGACTGAAGCTTTCTTT. Amino acids: CANTPDPGWTEAFF. This chain links TRBV6-5 with TRBJ1-1; D is unclear. The CDR3 contains 14 residues. Germline V gene sequence: CDR1 MNHEY, CDR2 SVGAGI. The V end lost 10 bases, the J end lost 5 bases, and 20 bases lay between the germline ends.

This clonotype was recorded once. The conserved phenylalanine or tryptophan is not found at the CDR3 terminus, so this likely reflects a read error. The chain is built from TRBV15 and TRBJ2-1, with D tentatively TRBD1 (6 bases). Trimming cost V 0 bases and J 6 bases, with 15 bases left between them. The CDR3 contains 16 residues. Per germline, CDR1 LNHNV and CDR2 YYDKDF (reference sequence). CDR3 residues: CATSREEQGPSNEQFL. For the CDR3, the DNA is TGTGCCACCAGCAGAGAGGAACAGGGACCTAGCAATGAGCAGTTCCTC.

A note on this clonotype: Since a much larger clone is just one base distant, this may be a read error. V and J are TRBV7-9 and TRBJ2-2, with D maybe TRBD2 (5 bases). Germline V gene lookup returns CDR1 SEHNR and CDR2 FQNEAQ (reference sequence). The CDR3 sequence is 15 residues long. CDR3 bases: TGTGCCAGCAGGGACCCGTTCGCGAACACCGGGGAGCTGTGTTTT. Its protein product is CASRDPFANTGELCF. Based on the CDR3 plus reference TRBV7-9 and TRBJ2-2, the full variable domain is DTGVSQNPRHKITKRGQNVTFRCDPISEHNRLYWYRQTLGQGPEFLTYFQNEAQLEKSRLLSDRFSAERPKGSFSTLEIQRTEQGDSAMYLCASRDPFANTGELCFGEGSRLTVL.

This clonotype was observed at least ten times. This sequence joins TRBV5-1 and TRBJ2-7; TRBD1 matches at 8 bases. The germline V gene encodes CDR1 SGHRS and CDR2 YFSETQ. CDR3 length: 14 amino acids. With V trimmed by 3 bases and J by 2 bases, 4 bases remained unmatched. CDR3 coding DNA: TGCGCCAGCAGCTGGGACAGGTCAGCCTACGAGCAGTACTTC. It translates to CASSWDRSAYEQYF. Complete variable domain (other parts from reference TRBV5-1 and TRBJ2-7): KAGVTQTPRYLIKTRGQQVTLSCSPISGHRSVSWYQQTPGQGLQFLFEYFSETQRNKGNFPGRFSGRQFSNSRSEMNVSTLELGDSALYLCASSWDRSAYEQYFGPGTRLTVT.